A selection of T cell receptor beta chains follows, all from one sample in a study of blood T cell repertoires in COVID-19. Here immunoSEQ multiplex PCR was the method, and the copy in TCRdb shows in-frame clones only, minus some. Here the sample spans some 75,000 clones, over 80% being singletons. Sequences were obtained from peripheral blood. These receptors were taken from a middle-aged man with COVID-19, enrolled during active disease. The CDR3 runs from the conserved cysteine through the conserved F or W. A D gene is named only where the DNA matches it firmly. Some rows have no size entry. The others give once, few or many, or a class for an expanded clone.

>TRBJ2-6|few|NA|TRBV9
CASTRTFGANVLTF
TGTGCCAGCACCAGGACTTTTGGGGCCAACGTCCTGACTTTC
>TRBJ1-3|NA|NA|TRBV15
CATSRSGVGNTIYF
TGTGCCACCAGCAGGTCAGGGGTTGGAAACACCATATATTTT
>TRBJ1-4|NA|NA|TRBV29-1
CSVAGEGNEKLFF
TGCAGCGTTGCAGGGGAGGGTAATGAAAAACTGTTTTTT
>TRBJ2-1|NA|TRBD2|TRBV27
CASSFTSGSYENEQFF
TGTGCCAGCAGTTTCACTAGCGGGAGTTATGAGAATGAGCAGTTCTTC
>TRBJ1-6|NA|TRBD1|TRBV2
CASRGSGGAYNSPLHF
TGTGCCAGCAGGGGCTCAGGGGGCGCCTATAATTCACCCCTCCACTTT
>TRBJ1-1|NA|NA|TRBV7-3
CASSLRADFNTEAFF
TGTGCCAGCAGCTTAAGGGCCGATTTCAACACTGAAGCTTTCTTT
>TRBJ2-3|NA|NA|TRBV6-2/TRBV6-3
CASSPWAARADTQYF
TGTGCCAGCAGCCCTTGGGCAGCCCGAGCAGATACGCAGTATTTT
>TRBJ1-2|NA|NA|TRBV27
CASSPQRLHYGYTF
TGTGCCAGCAGTCCTCAGCGGCTGCACTATGGCTACACCTTC
>TRBJ2-3|NA|TRBD1|TRBV25-1
CASSEPYSGTGSDTQYF
TGTGCCAGCAGTGAACCCTACTCCGGGACAGGGTCAGATACGCAGTATTTT
>TRBJ1-5|NA|TRBD1|TRBV28
CASRRQGNSNQPQHF
TGTGCCAGCAGACGACAGGGGAATAGCAATCAGCCCCAGCATTTT
>TRBJ2-2|once|TRBD2|TRBV6-1
CASSGPGLAGASTGELFF
TGTGCCAGCAGTGGACCGGGACTAGCGGGGGCCAGCACCGGGGAGCTGTTTTTT
>TRBJ1-4|NA|NA|TRBV18
CASSPLPGGTNEKLFF
TGTGCCAGCTCACCCTTACCTGGGGGCACTAATGAAAAACTGTTTTTT